This T cell receptor beta chain was recorded in a study of lymphopenia after photon versus proton radiotherapy. Study-wide findings and caveats: Only patients who died were analyzed for survival; proton advantage is unproven.

The germline V gene has CDR1 SGHRS and CDR2 YFSETQ. This CDR3 comprises 18 residues. The germline V and J ends were trimmed by 0 bases and 1 base, with 19 bases remaining between them. Repertoires were generated with immunoSEQ multiplex PCR, while TCRdb's copy carries only in-frame clones and drops some. The sample has about 30,000 clones, around 87% seen once. Turning to this clone: Its target is not known.

Sequenced material: peripheral blood, taken from a patient treated with proton-based radiotherapy. This sequence joins TRBV5-1 and TRBJ1-1, with a weak D call TRBD1 (5 bases). The origin of this receptor is an older woman with cholangiocarcinoma. Some clones in this sample may be carry-over from other donors' samples. The CDR3 nucleotides are TGCGCCAGCAGCTTGGACACGGGGCGACGTAGACGGAACACTGAAGCTTTCTTT. This sequence encodes CASSLDTGRRRRNTEAFF. The entire variable domain, with the rest obtained from reference TRBV5-1 and TRBJ1-1, is as follows: KAGVTQTPRYLIKTRGQQVTLSCSPISGHRSVSWYQQTPGQGLQFLFEYFSETQRNKGNFPGRFSGRQFSNSRSEMNVSTLELGDSALYLCASSLDTGRRRRNTEAFFGQGTRLTVV.